These 25 T cell receptor beta chains share one sample of origin, sequenced in a study of Graves' ophthalmopathy and Graves' hyperthyroidism. Transcripts of RNA were the source for amplifying TCR beta CDR3 regions. First-round RT-PCR employed HTBI primers, with a second-round multiplex PCR after it. TCRdb passed the multiplex PCR reads through MiXCR, listing each CDR3 protein once. The repertoire holds more than 1,000,000 distinct CDR3 sequences, with about 36% as singletons. The sequenced material came from peripheral blood or thyroid tissue (not recorded which). The receptor set was obtained from an adult man with Graves' hyperthyroidism.

This rearrangement joins TRBV12-3 or TRBV12-4 to TRBJ1-4; possibly TRBD1 for D (5 bases). V lost 1 base, J lost 10 bases, and 10 bases lay in between. There are 13 residues in the CDR3. Written as DNA, the CDR3 is TGTGCCAGCAGTTTAGGGGGCTCCAGAAAACTGTTTTTT. Translated, it gives CASSLGGSRKLFF.

Points on this clonotype: Its ends do not fully match the called genes, so a read error is possible. The chain employs TRBV10-3 and TRBJ2-7; unclear D gene. Germline V gene sequence: CDR1 ENHRY, CDR2 SYGVKD. The CDR3 is 11 residues long. CDR3 amino acids: CAISDVDTASF. The CDR3 coding sequence is TGTGCCATCAGTGATGTCGACACGGCGTCATTC.

This clonotype was counted many times. The chain is built from TRBV19 and TRBJ2-7, with D perhaps matching TRBD1 (6 bases). Germline lookup yields CDR1 LNHDA and CDR2 SQIVND (reference sequence). Trimming shortened V by 3 bases and J by 2 bases, and 8 bases separated the two germline ends. The CDR3 length is 13 residues. The CDR3 protein is CASSMTGTYEQYF. CDR3 DNA sequence: TGTGCCAGTAGTATGACAGGTACCTACGAGCAGTACTTC.

V and J are TRBV7-9 and TRBJ2-7, with 7 bases that match TRBD2. V shed 4 bases and J 6 bases; nucleotides not matched to a gene: 18. Germline CDR1 is SEHNR and CDR2 is FQNEAQ (reference sequence). This CDR3 region has 17 residues. The CDR3 is CASSSASMTSRTSEQYF. The CDR3 nucleotides read TGTGCCAGCAGCTCAGCGTCTATGACTAGCAGGACCAGCGAGCAGTACTTC.

The gene calls are TRBV11-1 and TRBJ2-2; TRBD1 matches at 7 bases. The CDR3 loop spans 17 amino acids. The germline CDR1 and CDR2 sequences are SGHAT and FQDESV (reference sequence). Trimming removed 11 bases from V and 0 bases from J; junction bases left unmatched: 15. The CDR3 reads CASNLGQISSNTGELFF. The DNA of the CDR3 is TGTGCCTCCAATTTGGGACAGATTTCTTCGAACACCGGGGAGCTGTTTTTT. The variable domain in full, with the rest retrieved from reference TRBV11-1 and TRBJ2-2, is EAEVAQSPRYKITEKSQAVAFWCDPISGHATLYWYRQILGQGPELLVQFQDESVVDDSQLPKDRFSAERLKGVDSTLKIQPAELGDSAMYLCASNLGQISSNTGELFFGEGSRLTVL.

Of note for this clonotype: A much larger clonotype is one base distant, so this may be a read error. This chain joins TRBV7-6 and TRBJ2-2; 9 nucleotides match TRBD1. Unmatched junction bases numbered 8, after V lost 8 bases and J lost 1 base. The germline gives CDR1 SGHVS, CDR2 FNYEAQ. The CDR3 length is 16 residues. CDR3 DNA sequence: TGTGCCAGCGGCTCTCCGGGACAGGGGAACACCGGGGAGCTGTTTTTT. The encoded protein is CASGSPGQGNTGELFF. Together with reference TRBV7-6 and TRBJ2-2, the CDR3 gives the full variable domain: GAGVSQSPRYKVTKRGQDVALRCDPISGHVSLYWYRQALGQGPEFLTYFNYEAQQDKSGLPNDRFSAERPEGSISTLTIQRTEQRDSAMYRCASGSPGQGNTGELFFGEGSRLTVL.

The rearrangement uses TRBV7-8 and TRBJ2-7, with TRBD1 matching 7 bases. CDR1 and CDR2 from the germline V gene are SGHVS and FQNEAQ. The ends lost 4 bases at V and 4 bases at J; junction bases unmatched: 7. The CDR3 runs 14 residues. DNA for the CDR3: TGTGCCAGCAGCTCCTACGGGACAGTGTACGAGCAGTACTTC. The encoded protein is CASSSYGTVYEQYF.

This clonotype was observed at least ten times. The genes are TRBV20-1 and TRBJ2-6; D is perhaps TRBD2 (5 bases). The CDR3 totals 15 residues. The V end was cut by 8 bases, the J end by 0 bases, with 14 bases between. Germline CDR1 and CDR2: DFQATT and SNEGSKA (reference sequence). The CDR3 nucleotides are TGCAGTTCACAAGGAGGAAGCTCTGGGGCCAACGTCCTGACTTTC. Translated, it gives CSSQGGSSGANVLTF.

This clonotype was observed at least ten times. Its ends do not fully match the called genes, so a read error is possible. The chain uses TRBV5-1 and TRBJ1-2; D may be TRBD1 (6 bases). The CDR3 runs 15 residues. Germline CDR1 is SGHRS and CDR2 is YFSETQ. In DNA, the CDR3 is TGTGCCAGCAGCTTAGCGCCGGACAGAAACTATGGCTACACCTTC. Protein: CASSLAPDRNYGYTF.

This clonotype was seen ten or more times. The J gene is TRBJ2-5, the V gene TRBV11-2, with 9 bases identical to TRBD1. The CDR3 extends over 15 amino acids. Trimming cost V 5 bases and J 4 bases; bases outside gene matches: 8. The germline gives CDR1 SGHAT, CDR2 FQNNGV. This chain's CDR3 is CASSSPQGAAETQYF. The CDR3 DNA sequence: TGTGCCAGCAGCAGTCCACAGGGGGCGGCAGAGACCCAGTACTTC.

The chain is built from TRBV19 and TRBJ2-7, with 9 nucleotides matching TRBD2. This CDR3 has 19 amino acids. With V trimmed by 2 bases and J by 5 bases, 19 bases remained unmatched. CDR1 is LNHDA, CDR2 SQIVND, per germline (reference sequence). This CDR3 reads CASSISRLLAGGPNDEQYF. Written as DNA, the CDR3 is TGTGCCAGTAGTATAAGTCGGCTGTTGGCGGGAGGGCCCAACGACGAGCAGTACTTC.

This clonotype was counted between two and nine times. Being one base from a much bigger clone, this may be a read error. The gene calls are TRBV20-1 and TRBJ1-1, with 8 bases that match TRBD1. CDR3 length: 14 residues. The V gene's germline CDR1 is DFQATT and CDR2 SNEGSKA (reference sequence). The ends lost 5 bases at V and 1 base at J; junction bases unmatched: 6. CDR3 DNA: TGCAGTGCTGGAGCGGGACAGGCGAACACTGAAGCTTTCTTT. Its protein product is CSAGAGQANTEAFF.

Comments on this clonotype: A much larger clone lies one base from this, so it may be a read error. J is TRBJ2-7 and V is TRBV7-2; TRBD2 matches 9 bases. Losses at the gene ends were 3 bases for V and 7 bases for J; bases not matched to a gene: 4. CDR1 is SGHTA and CDR2 is FQGNSA in the germline V gene. CDR3 length equals 13 residues. The CDR3 nucleotides are TGTGCCAGCAGCTTTCGACTAGCGGAAGAGCAGTACTTC. Protein: CASSFRLAEEQYF.

The chain recombines TRBV5-1 with TRBJ2-2; TRBD1 is a possible D gene (5 bases). The CDR3 sequence is 16 residues long. Germline-derived CDR1 and CDR2 are SGHRS and YFSETQ. V was shortened by 2 bases and J by 5 bases, with 16 bases between the two germline ends. The CDR3 is CASSLGEGPATGELFF. The CDR3 DNA reads TGCGCCAGCAGCTTAGGGGAAGGGCCCGCTACCGGGGAGCTGTTTTTT.

This chain joins TRBV29-1 and TRBJ1-1; 8 bases are a match to TRBD1. The J segment lost 2 bases and the V segment lost 7 bases, leaving 6 bases of the junction unmatched. This CDR3 has 13 amino acids. The germline gives CDR1 SQVTM, CDR2 ANQGSEA. This CDR3 is CSADGQGNTEAFF. CDR3 nucleotides: TGCAGCGCTGATGGACAGGGCAACACTGAAGCTTTCTTT.

This clonotype showed up many times. The J gene is TRBJ1-6, the V gene TRBV7-9; unclear D gene. The V end was cut by 0 bases, the J end by 10 bases, with 10 bases between. This CDR3 has 14 residues. CDR1 is SEHNR and CDR2 is FQNEAQ in the germline V gene (reference sequence). The CDR3 DNA reads as TGTGCCAGCAGCTTAGCTGGGGATGGATCACCCCTCCACTTT. It is translated as CASSLAGDGSPLHF.

The chain couples TRBV19 to TRBJ2-2; D perhaps matches TRBD2 (6 bases). The CDR3 is 16 residues long. The germline gives CDR1 LNHDA, CDR2 SQIVND (reference sequence). Between the trimmed V and J ends, which lost 5 bases and 4 bases, there was a span of 17 bases. The CDR3 reads CASSHRAGFGTGELFF. In DNA, the CDR3 is TGTGCCAGTAGTCATCGGGCGGGGTTTGGCACCGGGGAGCTGTTTTTT.

There are many counts of this clonotype. In DNA, the CDR3 is TGTGCCATCAGTGAGAGCCGGGGGCCTGGGGCCAACGTCCTGACTTTC. It is translated as CAISESRGPGANVLTF. The gene calls are TRBV10-3 and TRBJ2-6; D tentatively reads TRBD1 or TRBD2 (6 bases each). V lost 2 bases to trimming and J lost 2 bases, with 10 bases between them. Germline-derived CDR1 and CDR2 are ENHRY and SYGVKD. CDR3 length equals 16 residues.

This chain links TRBV12-3 or TRBV12-4 with TRBJ1-3; perhaps TRBD1 as D (6 bases). This CDR3 contains 14 residues. Trimming left V 5 bases short and J 7 bases short, with 15 bases between. The CDR3 reads CASSKQGIRNTIYF. The CDR3 bases are TGTGCCAGCAGTAAACAGGGAATAAGGAACACCATATATTTT.

Many counts were recorded for this clonotype. This rearrangement joins TRBV7-9 to TRBJ2-5; 8 bases line up with TRBD1. The CDR3 extends over 15 amino acids. Germline CDR1 SEHNR, CDR2 FQNEAQ (reference sequence). V gave up 5 bases and J gave up 5 bases; unmatched junction bases: 10. The CDR3 DNA reads TGTGCCAGCAGCCCCGGGCAGGGGGCATGGGAGACCCAGTACTTC. It yields the protein CASSPGQGAWETQYF.

This clonotype was detected many times. The gene calls are TRBV14 and TRBJ2-2; D tentatively reads TRBD1 or TRBD2 (5 bases each). There are 14 residues in the CDR3. Trimming stripped 4 bases from V and 3 bases from J, with 9 bases between. The germline V gene has CDR1 SGHDN and CDR2 FVKESK. CDR3 in DNA: TGTGCCAGCAGCCCCGGGACCTACACCGGGGAGCTGTTTTTT. Translating gives CASSPGTYTGELFF.

This clonotype was seen many times. This chain links TRBV9 with TRBJ1-2; maybe TRBD1 (5 bases). Germline CDR1 and CDR2: SGDLS and YYNGEE. The ends were cut back, 0 bases at V and 6 bases at J, with 6 bases in the middle. CDR3 size: 12 residues. CDR3 loop: CASSVDRNGYTF. In DNA form, the CDR3 reads TGTGCCAGCAGCGTAGACAGGAATGGCTACACCTTC.

This chain uses TRBV7-2 with TRBJ2-5, with 9 bases fitting TRBD2. The CDR3 is 16 residues long. From germline, CDR1 is SGHTA and CDR2 FQGNSA. V lost 1 base to trimming and J lost 2 bases; unmatched junction nucleotides: 5. In DNA, the CDR3 is TGTGCCAGCAGCTTAGGGGCTCTAGCGGGGCAAGAGACCCAGTACTTC. Translated: CASSLGALAGQETQYF.

This clonotype was observed many times. The chain recombines TRBV6-5 with TRBJ1-6, with 8 bases matching TRBD1. The V segment lost 8 bases and the J segment 7 bases; nucleotides outside the gene matches: 7. Germline CDR1 is MNHEY and CDR2 is SVGAGI. This CDR3 spans 14 amino acids. The DNA for the CDR3 is TGTGCCAGCGGAGACAGGGGCAACAATTCACCCCTCCACTTT. It specifies CASGDRGNNSPLHF.

This clonotype has just one count. The rearrangement joins TRBV29-1 to TRBJ2-5; TRBD1 agrees at 9 bases. Germline V gene sequence: CDR1 SQVTM, CDR2 ANQGSEA. The CDR3 has 14 amino acids. The V gene end was trimmed by 4 bases and the J gene end by 5 bases; junction bases not matched to a gene: 8. The CDR3 loop reads CSVATGTGTETQYF. The CDR3 DNA sequence: TGCAGCGTTGCTACCGGGACAGGGACGGAGACCCAGTACTTC.